The 18 T cell receptor beta chains below all came from one sample that was sequenced in a study of human T cells and chemical hapten exposure. TCRdb redid the calling of the RACE reads with MiXCR, one entry per CDR3 protein. The table lists 300,000 to 350,000 distinct CDR3 sequences, 5.5% to 8% of them singletons. Indicated time point: patch test 1, 2 weeks after DPC sensitization. Specified treatment: therapeutic diphenylcyclopropenone sensitization with weekly scalp DPC. Sequences were derived from whole blood, sampled in connection with sensitization to the hapten diphenylcyclopropenone (DPC). These receptors were taken from a woman under 30 with alopecia areata. Some clones in this sample may be carry-over from other donors' samples.

In its sample, this clonotype was seen many times. V and J are TRBV29-1 and TRBJ2-1; 12 nucleotides match TRBD1. Germline values: CDR1 SQVTM, CDR2 ANQGSEA. J gave up 7 bases and V 3 bases, and 7 bases lay outside the gene matches. This CDR3 spans 15 amino acids. For the CDR3, the DNA is TGCAGCGTTGAGCTCGGGACAGGGGGCTGGAATGAGCAGTTCTTC. This encodes CSVELGTGGWNEQFF.

In this sample, this clonotype turned up many times. V is TRBV5-5 and J is TRBJ1-4; no firm D call. CDR1 SGHKS and CDR2 YYEKEE come from the germline V gene (reference sequence). The CDR3 sequence is 12 residues long. The V gene lost 3 bases and the J gene lost 5 bases, with 5 bases spanning the gap. The CDR3 DNA is TGTGCCAGCAGCTATCGGAATGAAAAACTGTTTTTT. It translates to CASSYRNEKLFF.

V is TRBV2 and J is TRBJ2-4, with 9 bases identical to TRBD1. Germline values: CDR1 SNHLY, CDR2 FYNNEI. CDR3 length: 17 residues. The V and J ends lost 1 base and 8 bases, in that order; junction bases with no gene match: 12. CDR3 sequence reads: CASSEGTGTGRKDIQYF. CDR3 sequence (DNA): TGTGCCAGCAGTGAAGGTACCGGGACAGGGAGGAAGGACATTCAGTACTTC. The full variable domain, with the rest looked up from reference TRBV2 and TRBJ2-4, is EPEVTQTPSHQVTQMGQEVILRCVPISNHLYFYWYRQILGQKVEFLVSFYNNEISEKSEIFDDQFSVERPDGSNFTLKIRSTKLEDSAMYFCASSEGTGTGRKDIQYFGAGTRLSVL.

This chain links TRBV10-3 with TRBJ2-1; D remains unclear. V was pared by 3 bases and J by 4 bases, with 4 bases between. The CDR3 consists of 12 residues. Looked up from germline, CDR1 is ENHRY and CDR2 is SYGVKD. The CDR3 is CAISEGYNEQFF. The CDR3 nucleotides read TGTGCCATCAGTGAAGGGTACAATGAGCAGTTCTTC.

This clonotype was seen a handful of times. The rearrangement joins TRBV7-9 to TRBJ2-1; a weak D match, TRBD2 (6 bases). V was trimmed by 3 bases and J by 7 bases, leaving 13 bases between them. Looked up from germline, CDR1 is SEHNR and CDR2 is FQNEAQ (reference sequence). This CDR3 comprises 14 residues. CDR3 residues: CASSLEGGQNEQFF. The CDR3 region has the DNA TGTGCCAGCAGCTTGGAGGGAGGTCAGAATGAGCAGTTCTTC. The full variable domain, with the rest looked up from reference TRBV7-9 and TRBJ2-1, is DTGVSQNPRHKITKRGQNVTFRCDPISEHNRLYWYRQTLGQGPEFLTYFQNEAQLEKSRLLSDRFSAERPKGSFSTLEIQRTEQGDSAMYLCASSLEGGQNEQFFGPGTRLTVL.

This clonotype has just a few counts. The chain joins TRBV12-3 or TRBV12-4 to TRBJ2-3; D not resolved. Trimming removed 6 bases at V and 2 bases at J, with 6 bases between. There are 12 residues in the CDR3. CDR3 DNA: TGTGCCAGCAGAACACACACAGATACGCAGTATTTT. As protein: CASRTHTDTQYF.

The genes are TRBV18 and TRBJ1-1; tentatively, D is TRBD1 (6 bases). The CDR3 runs to 15 residues. V was cut by 5 bases and J by 1 base, with 14 bases left in between. Germline CDR1 and CDR2: KGHSH and LQKENI. Here the CDR3 DNA reads TGTGCCAGCTCATACAACAGGGAACCGAACACTGAAGCTTTCTTT. This encodes CASSYNREPNTEAFF.

This clonotype showed up just a few times. The J gene is TRBJ1-1, the V gene TRBV6-1, with D possibly being TRBD1 (5 bases). CDR1 is MNHNS and CDR2 is SASEGT in the germline V gene. The CDR3 has 16 amino acids. With 4 bases removed from V and 6 bases from J, the gap between germline ends came to 21 bases. The CDR3 here is CASSANRLKRKAEAFF. DNA of the CDR3: TGTGCCAGCAGTGCAAACAGGCTTAAGAGGAAAGCTGAAGCTTTCTTT.

Only a few counts were recorded for this clonotype. The gene calls are TRBV5-4 and TRBJ1-6; a weak D match, TRBD1 (6 bases). Between the trimmed V and J ends, which lost 2 bases and 8 bases, there was a span of 8 bases. The CDR3 length is 13 residues. Germline V gene data show CDR1 as SGHNT and CDR2 as YYREEE (reference sequence). CDR3 coding DNA: TGTGCCAGCAGCTTATCAGGGGATTCACCCCTCCACTTT. Translation gives CASSLSGDSPLHF.

This clonotype came up a few times. The genes are TRBV4-3 and TRBJ1-1; 12 positions agree with TRBD1. Germline V gene lookup returns CDR1 LGHNA and CDR2 YSLEER. With V trimmed by 1 base and J by 1 base, 1 base remained unmatched. This CDR3 spans 16 amino acids. The CDR3, as DNA: TGCGCCAGCAGCCAAGGGGACAGGGGGCCGAACACTGAAGCTTTCTTT. Its translation: CASSQGDRGPNTEAFF.

At least ten counts were recorded for this clonotype. V and J are TRBV5-1 and TRBJ1-1; no definite D call. The germline gives CDR1 SGHRS, CDR2 YFSETQ. The CDR3 length is 14 residues. V was shortened by 2 bases and J by 1 base, with 9 bases between the two germline ends. Here the CDR3 DNA reads TGCGCCAGCAGCTTTCCGGCGACGAACACTGAAGCTTTCTTT. Translation gives CASSFPATNTEAFF.

This clonotype was seen at least ten times. The chain employs TRBV6-2 or TRBV6-3 and TRBJ1-6; 10 bases are shared with TRBD1. Germline CDR1 MNHEY, CDR2 SVGEGT. V lost 6 bases to trimming and J lost 10 bases; unmatched junction nucleotides: 6. The CDR3 covers 14 residues. The CDR3 region is CASSRGTGDSPLHF. CDR3 sequence (DNA): TGTGCCAGCAGCAGAGGGACAGGGGACTCACCCCTCCACTTT.

CDR3 region: CAISWTGDEQYF. Written as DNA, the CDR3 is TGTGCCATCAGTTGGACAGGGGACGAGCAGTACTTC. The chain joins TRBV10-3 to TRBJ2-7; 9 bases are shared with TRBD1. CDR1 ENHRY and CDR2 SYGVKD come from the germline V gene. This CDR3 contains 12 residues. V gave up 5 bases and J gave up 5 bases; unmatched junction bases: 1.

This clonotype was seen more than once but under ten times. The V gene is TRBV5-1, the J gene TRBJ1-5; a weak D match, TRBD1 (5 bases). Trimming stripped 6 bases from V and 2 bases from J, with 12 bases between. The CDR3 is made up of 14 amino acids. Germline V gene sequence: CDR1 SGHRS, CDR2 YFSETQ. The CDR3 sequence: CASIRGAGNQPQHF. The CDR3 DNA reads TGCGCCAGCATCCGAGGGGCGGGCAATCAGCCCCAGCATTTT.

This sequence joins TRBV6-2 or TRBV6-3 and TRBJ2-1, with D tentatively TRBD1 or TRBD2 (5 bases each). Germline values: CDR1 MNHEY, CDR2 SVGEGT. This CDR3 is 12 amino acids long. Trimming took off 10 bases at V and 2 bases at J, with 9 bases between the two ends. CDR3 amino acids: CATRDPYNEQFF. The CDR3 region has the DNA TGTGCCACTAGGGACCCCTACAATGAGCAGTTCTTC.

This clonotype was found many times. The CDR3 here is CASSFGRSYEQYF. As DNA, the CDR3 is TGTGCCAGCAGTTTCGGCCGCTCCTACGAGCAGTACTTC. The chain carries TRBV5-6 and TRBJ2-7; the D is unclear. The CDR3 loop spans 13 amino acids. V lost 5 bases to trimming and J lost 0 bases, with 9 bases between them. Germline CDR1 and CDR2: SGHDT and YYEEEE.

This clonotype was observed a handful of times. The V call is TRBV28, the J call TRBJ2-5, with D perhaps assigned TRBD1 or TRBD2 (5 bases each). Between the trimmed V and J ends, which lost 6 bases and 7 bases, there was a span of 18 bases. Germline V gene lookup returns CDR1 MDHEN and CDR2 SYDVKM. The CDR3 length is 14 residues. The CDR3 sequence: CASSWGPPLGTQYF. CDR3 sequence (DNA): TGTGCCAGCAGCTGGGGACCGCCTCTGGGGACCCAGTACTTC.

V is TRBV3-1 and J is TRBJ1-2; the D gene is possibly TRBD1 (5 bases). The V end lost 2 bases, the J end lost 6 bases, and 10 bases lay between the germline ends. CDR1 is LGHDT, CDR2 YNNKEL, per germline (reference sequence). The length of the CDR3 is 13 residues. Here the CDR3 reads CASSQSGAHGYTF. The CDR3 DNA sequence: TGTGCCAGCAGCCAATCCGGGGCGCATGGCTACACCTTC.